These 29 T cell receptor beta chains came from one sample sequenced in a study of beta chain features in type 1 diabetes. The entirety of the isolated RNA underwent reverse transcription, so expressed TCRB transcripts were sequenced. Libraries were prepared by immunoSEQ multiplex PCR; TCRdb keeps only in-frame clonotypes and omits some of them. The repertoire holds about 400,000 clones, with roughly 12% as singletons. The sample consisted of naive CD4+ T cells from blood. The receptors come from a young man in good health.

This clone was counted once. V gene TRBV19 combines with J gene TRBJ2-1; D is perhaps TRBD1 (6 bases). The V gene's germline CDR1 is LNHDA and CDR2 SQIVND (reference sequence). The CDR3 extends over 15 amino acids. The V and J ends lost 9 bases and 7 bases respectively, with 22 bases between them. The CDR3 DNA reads TGTGCCAGCTCCACCCTTCCCGGGACAACGAATGAGCAGTTCTTC. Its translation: CASSTLPGTTNEQFF. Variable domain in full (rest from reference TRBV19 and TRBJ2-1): DGGITQSPKYLFRKEGQNVTLSCEQNLNHDAMYWYRQDPGQGLRLIYYSQIVNDFQKGDIAEGYSVSREKKESFPLTVTSAQKNPTAFYLCASSTLPGTTNEQFFGPGTRLTVL.

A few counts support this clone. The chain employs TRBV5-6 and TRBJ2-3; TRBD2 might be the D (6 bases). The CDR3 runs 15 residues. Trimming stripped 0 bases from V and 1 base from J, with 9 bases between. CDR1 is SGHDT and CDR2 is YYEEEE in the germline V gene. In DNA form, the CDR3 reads TGTGCCAGCAGCTTGGGCGGGGCGGGCACAGATACGCAGTATTTT. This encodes CASSLGGAGTDTQYF.

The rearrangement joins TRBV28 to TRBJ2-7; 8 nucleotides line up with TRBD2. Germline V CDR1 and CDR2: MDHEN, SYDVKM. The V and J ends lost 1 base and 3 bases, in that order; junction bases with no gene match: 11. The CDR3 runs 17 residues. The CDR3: CASSLYVGRANGYEQYF. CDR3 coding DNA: TGTGCCAGCAGTTTATATGTCGGGAGGGCCAACGGCTACGAGCAGTACTTC.

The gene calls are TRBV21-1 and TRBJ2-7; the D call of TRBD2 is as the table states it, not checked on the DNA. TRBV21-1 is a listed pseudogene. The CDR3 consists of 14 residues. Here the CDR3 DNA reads TGTGCCAGCAGCACAAGACTCAGCTCCTACGAGCAGTACTTC. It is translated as CASSTRLSSYEQYF.

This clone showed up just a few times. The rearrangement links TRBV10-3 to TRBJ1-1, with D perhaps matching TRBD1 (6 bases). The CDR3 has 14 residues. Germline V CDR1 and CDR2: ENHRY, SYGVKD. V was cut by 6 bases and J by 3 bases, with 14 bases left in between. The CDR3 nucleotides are TGTGCCATCAGGGCAGGGGTCCGGGACACTGAAGCTTTCTTT. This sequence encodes CAIRAGVRDTEAFF.

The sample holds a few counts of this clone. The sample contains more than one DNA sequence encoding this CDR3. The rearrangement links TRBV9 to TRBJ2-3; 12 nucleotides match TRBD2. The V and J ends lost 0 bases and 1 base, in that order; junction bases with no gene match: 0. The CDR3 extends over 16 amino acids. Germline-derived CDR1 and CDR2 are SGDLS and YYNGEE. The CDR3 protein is CASSVGLAGGTDTQYF. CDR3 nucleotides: TGTGCCAGCAGCGTAGGACTAGCGGGGGGCACAGATACGCAGTATTTT.

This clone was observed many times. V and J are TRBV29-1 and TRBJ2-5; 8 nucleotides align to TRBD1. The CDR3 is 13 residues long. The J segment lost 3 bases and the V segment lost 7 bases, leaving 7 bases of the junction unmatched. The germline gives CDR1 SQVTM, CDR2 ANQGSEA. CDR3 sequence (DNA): TGCAGCGCCAAGGGGACAGGAGAAGAGACCCAGTACTTC. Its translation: CSAKGTGEETQYF.

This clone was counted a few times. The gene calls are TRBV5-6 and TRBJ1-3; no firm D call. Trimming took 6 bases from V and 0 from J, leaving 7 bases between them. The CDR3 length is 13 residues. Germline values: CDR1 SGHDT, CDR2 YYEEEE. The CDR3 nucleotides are TGTGCCAGCACCTTACACTCTGGAAACACCATATATTTT. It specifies CASTLHSGNTIYF.

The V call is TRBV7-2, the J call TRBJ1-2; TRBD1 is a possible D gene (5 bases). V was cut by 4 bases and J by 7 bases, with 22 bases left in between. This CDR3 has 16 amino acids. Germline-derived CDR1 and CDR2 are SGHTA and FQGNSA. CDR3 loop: CASSSTISPGVPGYTF. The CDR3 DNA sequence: TGTGCCAGCAGCTCAACTATTTCTCCGGGGGTCCCTGGCTACACCTTC.

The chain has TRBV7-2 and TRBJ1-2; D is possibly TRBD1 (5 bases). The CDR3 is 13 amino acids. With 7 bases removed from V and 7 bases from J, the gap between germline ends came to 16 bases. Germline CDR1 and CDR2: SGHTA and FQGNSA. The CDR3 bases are TGTGCCAGCACCCGGGGCGGGGAGGGTGGCTACACCTTC. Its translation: CASTRGGEGGYTF.

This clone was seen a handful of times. This CDR3 reads CASSLRTGQSTNEKLFF. The CDR3 DNA reads TGCGCCAGCAGCCTCCGGACAGGACAGTCAACTAATGAAAAACTGTTTTTT. The rearrangement links TRBV4-3 to TRBJ1-4; TRBD1 aligns across 7 bases. The CDR3 is made up of 17 amino acids. V lost 4 bases to trimming and J lost 0 bases; unmatched junction nucleotides: 8. Looked up from germline, CDR1 is LGHNA and CDR2 is YSLEER.

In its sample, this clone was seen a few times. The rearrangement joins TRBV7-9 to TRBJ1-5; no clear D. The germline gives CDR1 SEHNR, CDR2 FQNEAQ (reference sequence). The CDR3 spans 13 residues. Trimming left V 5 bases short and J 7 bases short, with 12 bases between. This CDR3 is CASSLRIGQPQHF. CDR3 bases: TGTGCCAGCAGCCTGCGGATTGGACAGCCCCAGCATTTT.

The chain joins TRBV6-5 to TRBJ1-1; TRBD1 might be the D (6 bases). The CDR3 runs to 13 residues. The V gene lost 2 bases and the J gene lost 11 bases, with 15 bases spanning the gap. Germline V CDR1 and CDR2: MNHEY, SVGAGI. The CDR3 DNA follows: TGTGCCAGCAGTTACGCGCCACAGGGTTGGGCTTTCTTT. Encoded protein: CASSYAPQGWAFF.

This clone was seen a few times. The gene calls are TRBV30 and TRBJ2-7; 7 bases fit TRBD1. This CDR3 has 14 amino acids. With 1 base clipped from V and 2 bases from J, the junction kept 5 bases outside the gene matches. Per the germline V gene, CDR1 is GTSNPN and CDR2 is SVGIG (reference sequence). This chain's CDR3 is CAWSGRGQTYEQYF. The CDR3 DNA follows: TGTGCCTGGAGTGGAAGGGGACAGACCTACGAGCAGTACTTC.

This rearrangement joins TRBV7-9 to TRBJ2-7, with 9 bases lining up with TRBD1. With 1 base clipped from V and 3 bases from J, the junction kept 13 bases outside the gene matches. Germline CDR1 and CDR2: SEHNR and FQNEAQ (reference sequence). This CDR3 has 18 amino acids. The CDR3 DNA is TGTGCCAGCAGCTTAGTCGGGACAGGGAGGTATCTGAGCTACGAGCAGTACTTC. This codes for CASSLVGTGRYLSYEQYF.

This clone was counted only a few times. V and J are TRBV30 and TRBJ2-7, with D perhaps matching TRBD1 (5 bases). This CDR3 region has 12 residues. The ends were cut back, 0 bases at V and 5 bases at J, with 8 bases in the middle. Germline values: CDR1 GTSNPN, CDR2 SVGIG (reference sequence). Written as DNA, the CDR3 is TGTGCCTGGAGTGTACAAGGGGACGAGCAGTACTTC. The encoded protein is CAWSVQGDEQYF.

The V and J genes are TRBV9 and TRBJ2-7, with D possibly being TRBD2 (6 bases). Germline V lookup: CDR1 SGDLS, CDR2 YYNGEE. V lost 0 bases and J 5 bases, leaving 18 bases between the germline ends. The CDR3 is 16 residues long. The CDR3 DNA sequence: TGTGCCAGCAGCGTAGTGGGGACCCAGGAGGGGAACGAGCAGTACTTC. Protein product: CASSVVGTQEGNEQYF.

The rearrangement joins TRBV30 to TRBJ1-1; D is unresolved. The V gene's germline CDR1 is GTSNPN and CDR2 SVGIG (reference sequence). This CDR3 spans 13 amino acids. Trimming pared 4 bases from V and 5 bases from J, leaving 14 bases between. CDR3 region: CAWIRPERTEAFF. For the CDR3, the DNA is TGTGCCTGGATACGGCCGGAGAGGACTGAAGCTTTCTTT.

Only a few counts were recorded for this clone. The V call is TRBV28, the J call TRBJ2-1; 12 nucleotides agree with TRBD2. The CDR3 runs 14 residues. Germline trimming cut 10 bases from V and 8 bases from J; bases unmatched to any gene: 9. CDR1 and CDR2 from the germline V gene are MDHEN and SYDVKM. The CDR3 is CATKTSGSGDEQFF. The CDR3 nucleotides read TGTGCCACCAAGACTAGCGGGAGTGGTGATGAGCAGTTCTTC. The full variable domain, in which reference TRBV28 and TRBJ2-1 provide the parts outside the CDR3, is DVKVTQSSRYLVKRTGEKVFLECVQDMDHENMFWYRQDPGLGLRLIYFSYDVKMKEKGDIPEGYSVSREKKERFSLILESASTNQTSMYLCATKTSGSGDEQFFGPGTRLTVL.

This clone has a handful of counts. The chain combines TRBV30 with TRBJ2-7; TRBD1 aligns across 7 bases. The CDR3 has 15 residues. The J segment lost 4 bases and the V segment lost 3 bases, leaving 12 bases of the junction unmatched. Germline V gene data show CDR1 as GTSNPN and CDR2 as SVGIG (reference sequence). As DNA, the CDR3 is TGTGCCTGGAGAGCACCGGGACAGAGCCTTTACGAGCAGTACTTC. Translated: CAWRAPGQSLYEQYF.

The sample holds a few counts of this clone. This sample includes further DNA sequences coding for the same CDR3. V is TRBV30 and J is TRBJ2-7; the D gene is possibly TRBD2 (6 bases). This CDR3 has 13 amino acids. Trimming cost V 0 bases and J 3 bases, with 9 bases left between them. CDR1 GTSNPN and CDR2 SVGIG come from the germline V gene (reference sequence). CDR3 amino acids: CAWSVRGLYEQYF. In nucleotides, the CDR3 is TGTGCCTGGAGTGTACGGGGACTCTACGAGCAGTACTTC.

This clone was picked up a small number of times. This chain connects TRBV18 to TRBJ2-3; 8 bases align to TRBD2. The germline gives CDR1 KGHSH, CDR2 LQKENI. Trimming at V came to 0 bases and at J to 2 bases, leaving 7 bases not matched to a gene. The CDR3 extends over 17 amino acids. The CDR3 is CASSPPLLADFTDTQYF. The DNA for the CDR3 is TGTGCCAGCTCACCACCTCTACTAGCGGATTTCACAGATACGCAGTATTTT. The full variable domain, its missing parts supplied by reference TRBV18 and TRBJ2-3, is NAGVMQNPRHLVRRRGQEARLRCSPMKGHSHVYWYRQLPEEGLKFMVYLQKENIIDESGMPKERFSAEFPKEGPSILRIQQVVRGDSAAYFCASSPPLLADFTDTQYFGPGTRLTVL.

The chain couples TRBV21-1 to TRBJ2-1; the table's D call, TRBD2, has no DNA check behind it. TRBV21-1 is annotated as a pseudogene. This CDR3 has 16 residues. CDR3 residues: CASRPEGLADHNEQFF. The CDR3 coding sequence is TGTGCCAGCAGACCGGAAGGACTAGCGGACCACAATGAGCAGTTCTTC.

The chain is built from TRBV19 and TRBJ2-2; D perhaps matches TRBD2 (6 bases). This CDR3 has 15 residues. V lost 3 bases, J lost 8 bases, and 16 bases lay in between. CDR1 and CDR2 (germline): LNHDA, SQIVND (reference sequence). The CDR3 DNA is TGTGCCAGTAGTATCCCGGGACTCGGGGGAGGGGAGCTGTTTTTT. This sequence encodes CASSIPGLGGGELFF.

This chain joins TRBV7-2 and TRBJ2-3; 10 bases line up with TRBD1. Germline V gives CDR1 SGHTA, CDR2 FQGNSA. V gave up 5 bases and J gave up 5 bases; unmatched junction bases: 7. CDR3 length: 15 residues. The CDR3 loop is CASSPRTGGGDTQYF. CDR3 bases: TGTGCCAGCAGCCCCCGGACAGGGGGAGGAGATACGCAGTATTTT.

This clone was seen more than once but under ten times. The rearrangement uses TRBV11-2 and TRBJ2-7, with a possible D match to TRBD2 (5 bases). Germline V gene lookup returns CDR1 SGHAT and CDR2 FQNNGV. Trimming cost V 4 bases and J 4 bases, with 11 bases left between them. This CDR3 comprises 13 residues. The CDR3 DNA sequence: TGTGCCAGCAGCTCCACTAGGAATTACGAGCAGTACTTC. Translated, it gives CASSSTRNYEQYF.

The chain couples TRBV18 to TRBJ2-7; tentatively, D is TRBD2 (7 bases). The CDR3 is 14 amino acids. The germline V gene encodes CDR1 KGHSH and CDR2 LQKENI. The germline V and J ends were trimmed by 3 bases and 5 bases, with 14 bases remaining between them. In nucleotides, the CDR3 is TGTGCCAGCTCACCCGCCAGGGGAGGGGACGAGCAGTACTTC. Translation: CASSPARGGDEQYF.

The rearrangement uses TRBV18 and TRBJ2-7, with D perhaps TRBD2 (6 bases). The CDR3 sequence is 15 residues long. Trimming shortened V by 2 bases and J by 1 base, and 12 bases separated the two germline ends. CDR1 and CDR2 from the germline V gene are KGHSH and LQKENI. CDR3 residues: CASSPGNSGSYEQYF. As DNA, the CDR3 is TGTGCCAGCTCACCAGGGAATAGCGGTTCCTACGAGCAGTACTTC.

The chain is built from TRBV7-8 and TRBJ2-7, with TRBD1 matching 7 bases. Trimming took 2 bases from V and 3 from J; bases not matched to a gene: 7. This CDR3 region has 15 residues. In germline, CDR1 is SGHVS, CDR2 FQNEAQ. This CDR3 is CASSLTGQSIYEQYF. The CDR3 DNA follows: TGTGCCAGCAGCTTAACGGGACAGAGTATCTACGAGCAGTACTTC.